The 4 T cell receptor beta chains below all came from one sample that was sequenced in a study of CD4 T cells in relation to SARS-CoV-2 and coronaviruses. Data came from immunoSEQ multiplex PCR; TCRdb stores just in-frame clones and leaves some out. Counted here are about 40,000 clones, around 82% occurring once; the ten biggest clones make up roughly 4.7%. Antigens for these TCRs are unknown. The sequencing sample was made of naive CD4+ T cells from PBMCs, cultured in vitro. The sample's subset: naive CD4+ T cells isolated by negative enrichment. The source of these receptors is an adult with COVID-19.

The chain uses TRBV12-5 and TRBJ1-2; D might be TRBD1 (5 bases). The germline gives CDR1 LGHNT, CDR2 FRNRAP. There are 13 residues in the CDR3. V lost 3 bases and J 7 bases, leaving 12 bases between the germline ends. The CDR3 DNA sequence: TGTGCTAGTGGTTTAGCAGGGCGCGCTGGCTACACCTTC. It translates to CASGLAGRAGYTF.

This clone was seen a few times. This chain connects TRBV5-1 to TRBJ2-1; 12 bases align to TRBD2. V gave up 3 bases and J gave up 15 bases; unmatched junction bases: 7. Germline V gene lookup returns CDR1 SGHRS and CDR2 YFSETQ. This CDR3 contains 13 residues. The DNA of the CDR3 is TGCGCCAGCAGCTGGACTAGCGGGGAATCTGTGTTCTTC. Its protein is CASSWTSGESVFF.

The chain carries TRBV6-5 and TRBJ1-4; weak D call: TRBD1 (6 bases). The V gene lost 6 bases and the J gene lost 4 bases, with 15 bases spanning the gap. This CDR3 region has 15 residues. Germline V gene data show CDR1 as MNHEY and CDR2 as SVGAGI. CDR3 in amino acids: CASSSEGVVNEKLFF. CDR3 nucleotide sequence: TGTGCCAGCAGCTCCGAGGGGGTGGTTAATGAAAAACTGTTTTTT.

The chain carries TRBV18 and TRBJ2-7, with D hard to call. CDR3 length equals 14 residues. V was pared by 2 bases and J by 1 base, with 9 bases between. Germline CDR1 KGHSH, CDR2 LQKENI. The CDR3 nucleotides read TGTGCCAGCTCACCAAGTATGGATTCCTACGAGCAGTACTTC. Protein sequence: CASSPSMDSYEQYF.